This section outlines one TCR beta chain sequence together with its context. What it binds is unknown. This may arise from a read error, as a much more abundant clone is one base away. The data are from a study of T cells in Graves' hyperthyroidism and ophthalmopathy. Study-wide results and caveats: The model's output predicted ophthalmopathy at a median of roughly 6.9 months prior to onset.

Disease duration under 2 months; hyperthyroidism patients were aged 18 to 65. Template material for amplifying TCR beta CDR3 regions consisted of RNA transcripts. An initial round of RT-PCR targeting the TCR CDR3 relied on the HTBI primer set. MiXCR was run by TCRdb on the multiplex PCR reads, yielding one entry per CDR3 protein. The sample consists of 250,000 to 300,000 distinct CDR3 sequences, about an eighth of them appearing once. Sequencing was carried out using blood. The sequence was obtained from a woman in her twenties or thirties with Graves' hyperthyroidism that later progressed to Graves' ophthalmopathy.

The CDR3 loop reads CASRYSFEAGGGETQYF. In DNA form, the CDR3 reads TGTGCCAGCAGATACTCGTTTGAGGCGGGGGGAGGAGAGACCCAGTACTTC. The chain links TRBV6-5 to TRBJ2-5; 8 bases align to TRBD2. Germline-derived CDR1 and CDR2 are MNHEY and SVGAGI. The CDR3 has 17 residues.